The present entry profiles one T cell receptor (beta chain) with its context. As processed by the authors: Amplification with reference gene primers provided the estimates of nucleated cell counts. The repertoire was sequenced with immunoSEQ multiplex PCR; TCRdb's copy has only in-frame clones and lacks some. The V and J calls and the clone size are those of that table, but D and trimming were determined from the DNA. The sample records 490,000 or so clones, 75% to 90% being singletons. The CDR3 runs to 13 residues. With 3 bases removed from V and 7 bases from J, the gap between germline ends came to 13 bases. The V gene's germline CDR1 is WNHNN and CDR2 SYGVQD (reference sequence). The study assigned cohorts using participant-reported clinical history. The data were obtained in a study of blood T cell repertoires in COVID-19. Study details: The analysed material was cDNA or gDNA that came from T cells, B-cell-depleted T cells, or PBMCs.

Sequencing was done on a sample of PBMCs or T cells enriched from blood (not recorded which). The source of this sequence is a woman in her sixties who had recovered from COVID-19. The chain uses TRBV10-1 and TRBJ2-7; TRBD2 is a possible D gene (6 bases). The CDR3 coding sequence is TGCGCCAGCAGTGACCCCGGGGGATATGAGCAGTACTTC. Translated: CASSDPGGYEQYF.